These 15 T cell receptor beta chains share one sample of origin, sequenced in a study of cytomegalovirus exposure and HLA in healthy donors. A multiplex PCR was run with 60 Vbeta primers and 13 Jbeta primers. Assay: immunoSEQ multiplex PCR; the TCRdb copy retains only in-frame clones and omits some. This sample has 90,000 to 130,000 clones, with 76% found just once. The specimen sequenced was PBMCs. The receptor set was obtained from a man aged 25-45 years in good health and CMV-seropositive.

The V and J genes are TRBV5-1 and TRBJ1-2; 12 bases agree with TRBD1. The CDR3 sequence is 15 residues long. Germline assignment: CDR1 SGHRS and CDR2 YFSETQ. The trim removed 4 bases at V and 2 bases at J, leaving 3 bases unmatched. CDR3 bases: TGCGCCAGCAGCCCCGGGACAGGGGGCAACTATGGCTACACCTTC. Translation: CASSPGTGGNYGYTF.

This clone came up once. V is TRBV27 and J is TRBJ1-2, with TRBD1 as a possible D gene (5 bases). Germline-derived CDR1 and CDR2 are MNHEY and SMNVEV (reference sequence). The CDR3 has 14 amino acids. The ends were cut back, 5 bases at V and 8 bases at J, with 18 bases in the middle. CDR3 loop: CASSNRGGGEGYTF. In nucleotides, the CDR3 is TGTGCCAGCAGTAATCGGGGGGGAGGAGAAGGCTACACCTTC.

In its sample, this clone was seen a few times. The chain couples TRBV6-6 to TRBJ1-4; TRBD1 is a possible D gene (5 bases). This CDR3 is built from 15 residues. Deletions cut 4 bases from V and 1 base from J, with 10 bases between. Germline V gives CDR1 MNHNY, CDR2 SVGAGI (reference sequence). CDR3 coding DNA: TGTGCCAGCAGTTGGTGGGGGGTAACTAATGAAAAACTGTTTTTT. Its protein is CASSWWGVTNEKLFF.

The genes are TRBV5-6 and TRBJ1-6; TRBD1 might be the D (5 bases). Germline V gene lookup returns CDR1 SGHDT and CDR2 YYEEEE. This CDR3 spans 16 amino acids. V dropped 4 bases and J dropped 2 bases, with 13 bases sitting between them. CDR3 in amino acids: CASSLGAKPYNSPLHF. CDR3 nucleotide sequence: TGTGCCAGCAGCCTAGGGGCGAAACCCTATAATTCACCCCTCCACTTT.

In its sample, this clone was seen a few times. The V call is TRBV9, the J call TRBJ1-1; a weak D match, TRBD1 (5 bases). V was pared by 0 bases and J by 4 bases, with 13 bases between. This CDR3 region has 15 residues. The germline V gene encodes CDR1 SGDLS and CDR2 YYNGEE. The CDR3 protein is CASSVEAGFATEAFF. DNA for the CDR3: TGTGCCAGCAGCGTAGAGGCAGGGTTTGCCACTGAAGCTTTCTTT.

The CDR3 DNA is TGCGCCAGCAGCCACGCGACAGGGAGGTACGAGCAGTACTTC. It codes for CASSHATGRYEQYF. V is TRBV4-3 and J is TRBJ2-7; perhaps TRBD1 as D (7 bases). The CDR3 runs 14 residues. The V gene's germline CDR1 is LGHNA and CDR2 YSLEER. Trimming took 3 bases from V and 4 from J, leaving 13 bases between them.

The sample holds a few counts of this clone. The rearrangement links TRBV19 to TRBJ1-4, with D unclear. The CDR3 has 17 residues. Trimming removed 6 bases from V and 0 bases from J, with 17 bases in between. Germline loops: CDR1 LNHDA, CDR2 SQIVND (reference sequence). The CDR3 sequence: CASRALTRTATNEKLFF. CDR3 coding DNA: TGTGCCAGTAGGGCACTAACCCGAACTGCAACTAATGAAAAACTGTTTTTT.

On this clone itself: One junction end does not reproduce the germline sequence, and a read error may be involved. The rearrangement uses TRBV7-9 and TRBJ2-4, with TRBD2 as a possible D gene (7 bases). Germline lookup yields CDR1 SEHNR and CDR2 FQNEAQ (reference sequence). The CDR3 contains 12 residues. DNA for the CDR3: TGTGCCAGCAGTTCCGAGGGGGGGGCCCCTCTTTTC. It is translated as CASSSEGGAPLF. The full variable domain, in which reference TRBV7-9 and TRBJ2-4 provide the parts outside the CDR3, is DTGVSQNPRHKITKRGQNVTFRCDPISEHNRLYWYRQTLGQGPEFLTYFQNEAQLEKSRLLSDRFSAERPKGSFSTLEIQRTEQGDSAMYLCASSSEGGAPLFGAGTRLSVL.

The chain links TRBV7-8 to TRBJ2-5; weak D call: TRBD1 (6 bases). Trimming cost V 1 base and J 2 bases, with 8 bases left between them. This CDR3 is built from 14 residues. Germline V gene sequence: CDR1 SGHVS, CDR2 FQNEAQ. CDR3 nucleotide sequence: TGTGCCAGCAGCTTAGACACAGGGCAAGAGACCCAGTACTTC. Its translation: CASSLDTGQETQYF.

The chain has TRBV4-1 and TRBJ1-3, with 7 bases lining up with TRBD1. The germline gives CDR1 MGHRA, CDR2 YSYEKL. CDR3 length: 17 residues. V was pared by 1 base and J by 0 bases, with 6 bases of the junction left unmatched. This CDR3 is CASSQGVTGTSGNTIYF. DNA for the CDR3: TGCGCCAGCAGCCAAGGGGTGACAGGGACCTCTGGAAACACCATATATTTT.

This chain links TRBV7-2 with TRBJ1-1, with 7 bases fitting TRBD1. Germline V gene lookup returns CDR1 SGHTA and CDR2 FQGNSA. J was trimmed by 11 bases and V by 5 bases; bases with no gene match: 8. The CDR3 spans 12 residues. In DNA form, the CDR3 reads TGTGCCAGCAGCCCACAGGGGCTCGTGGCTTTCTTT. Its protein is CASSPQGLVAFF.

This chain joins TRBV27 and TRBJ1-1, with D possibly matching TRBD1 (6 bases). Germline CDR1 reads MNHEY; CDR2 reads SMNVEV (reference sequence). The length of the CDR3 is 14 residues. V gave up 7 bases and J gave up 3 bases, with 15 bases separating them. CDR3 sequence reads: CASTELQGDTEAFF. The DNA of the CDR3 is TGTGCCAGCACCGAATTACAGGGCGACACTGAAGCTTTCTTT.

The genes are TRBV7-2 and TRBJ1-1; D possibly corresponds to TRBD1 (5 bases). The CDR3 runs 15 residues. The germline V and J ends were trimmed by 1 base and 1 base, with 10 bases remaining between them. Germline loops: CDR1 SGHTA, CDR2 FQGNSA. CDR3 sequence: CASSLEAGPNTEAFF. As DNA, the CDR3 is TGTGCCAGCAGCTTAGAGGCGGGACCGAACACTGAAGCTTTCTTT.

This rearrangement joins TRBV7-2 to TRBJ2-1; D is undetermined. Trimming removed 1 base from V and 0 bases from J, with 4 bases in between. This CDR3 region has 14 residues. Germline values: CDR1 SGHTA, CDR2 FQGNSA. The chain's CDR3 is CASSLDGSYNEQFF. CDR3 sequence (DNA): TGTGCCAGCAGCTTAGACGGCTCCTACAATGAGCAGTTCTTC. Full variable domain (remainder filled in from reference TRBV7-2 and TRBJ2-1): GAGVSQSPSNKVTEKGKDVELRCDPISGHTALYWYRQSLGQGLEFLIYFQGNSAPDKSGLPSDRFSAERTGGSVSTLTIQRTQQEDSAVYLCASSLDGSYNEQFFGPGTRLTVL.

This clone was picked up one time. The chain joins TRBV9 to TRBJ2-1; TRBD1 agrees at 10 bases. This CDR3 has 15 amino acids. Germline V gene data show CDR1 as SGDLS and CDR2 as YYNGEE. V lost 3 bases, J lost 9 bases, and 9 bases stayed unmatched. The CDR3, as DNA: TGTGCCAGCAGCGCTCTGGACAGGGGGTCGATTGAGCAGTTCTTC. Residues: CASSALDRGSIEQFF.